Listed below are T cell receptor beta chains from one sample, sequenced in a study of blood T cell repertoires in COVID-19. Profiled with immunoSEQ multiplex PCR; TCRdb holds only in-frame clones, not every one. Of 85,000 to 100,000 clones in the sample, about 91% are singletons; the top ten hold roughly 2.1%. Sequencing was carried out using peripheral blood. The source is a man over 45 with COVID-19, enrolled during active disease. Both conserved end residues are part of each CDR3. The order of the fields is V gene, clone size, D gene, J gene, CDR3 protein, CDR3 DNA. D genes are given only for firm matches. Expanded clones get a size class; other rows say once, few or many, or leave the size out.

V: TRBV6-6
size: once
D: NA
J: TRBJ1-5
CDR3: CASSYYRQESNQPQHF
DNA: TGTGCCAGCAGCTACTATCGACAAGAGAGCAATCAGCCCCAGCATTTT

V: TRBV12-5
size: NA
D: NA
J: TRBJ2-5
CDR3: CASGTQETQYF
DNA: TGTGCTAGTGGGACTCAAGAGACCCAGTACTTC

V: TRBV2
size: NA
D: TRBD2
J: TRBJ2-5
CDR3: CASSLAGGPEKTQYF
DNA: TGTGCCAGCAGCCTAGCGGGGGGGCCTGAAAAGACCCAGTACTTC

V: TRBV6-5
size: NA
D: NA
J: TRBJ2-7
CDR3: CASSYDGDNEQYF
DNA: TGTGCCAGCAGTTACGACGGGGACAACGAGCAGTACTTC

V: TRBV3-1/TRBV3-2
size: NA
D: NA
J: TRBJ2-1
CDR3: CASSQVSGVGEFF
DNA: TGTGCCAGCAGCCAAGTATCCGGGGTCGGCGAGTTCTTC

V: TRBV12-3/TRBV12-4
size: NA
D: NA
J: TRBJ1-1
CDR3: CASSLLVNTEAFF
DNA: TGTGCCAGCAGTTTATTAGTGAACACTGAAGCTTTCTTT

V: TRBV5-1
size: NA
D: TRBD1
J: TRBJ2-7
CDR3: CASSLAPGQGASEQYF
DNA: TGCGCCAGCAGCTTGGCGCCGGGGCAGGGGGCTAGCGAGCAGTACTTC

V: TRBV10-3
size: once
D: TRBD1
J: TRBJ1-5
CDR3: CAISEDRGSVQPQHF
DNA: TGTGCCATCAGTGAGGACAGGGGGTCAGTTCAGCCCCAGCATTTT

V: TRBV19
size: NA
D: NA
J: TRBJ1-5
CDR3: CASSPLRLPQHF
DNA: TGTGCCAGTAGTCCCCTGAGGCTGCCCCAGCATTTT

V: TRBV6-5
size: NA
D: NA
J: TRBJ1-5
CDR3: CASSYGLRQPQHF
DNA: TGTGCCAGCAGTTACGGTCTACGTCAGCCCCAGCATTTT

V: TRBV19
size: NA
D: NA
J: TRBJ1-2
CDR3: CASSILRGSGYGYTF
DNA: TGTGCCAGTAGTATATTGCGAGGGTCCGGCTATGGCTACACCTTC

V: TRBV4-3
size: NA
D: TRBD1
J: TRBJ2-1
CDR3: CASSPRDRGLDNEQFF
DNA: TGCGCCAGCAGCCCGCGTGACAGGGGGCTCGACAATGAGCAGTTCTTC

V: TRBV19
size: NA
D: TRBD1
J: TRBJ1-5
CDR3: CASSTGQAGWPQHF
DNA: TGTGCCAGTAGTACCGGACAGGCGGGGTGGCCCCAGCATTTT

V: TRBV4-3
size: once
D: NA
J: TRBJ1-1
CDR3: CASSQDLRNTEAFF
DNA: TGCGCCAGCAGCCAAGATCTCAGGAACACTGAAGCTTTCTTT

V: TRBV5-1
size: NA
D: NA
J: TRBJ2-2
CDR3: CASSFQGNTGELFF
DNA: TGCGCCAGCAGCTTCCAGGGTAACACCGGGGAGCTGTTTTTT

V: TRBV27
size: NA
D: TRBD2
J: TRBJ2-3
CDR3: CASSPPGLGTDTQYF
DNA: TGTGCCAGCAGTCCCCCGGGACTAGGGACAGATACGCAGTATTTT

V: TRBV6-1
size: NA
D: TRBD1
J: TRBJ1-5
CDR3: CASSEDRGEPQHF
DNA: TGTGCCAGCAGTGAGGACAGGGGAGAGCCCCAGCATTTT

V: TRBV29-1
size: NA
D: NA
J: TRBJ2-1
CDR3: CSVEDRAGPGYNEQFF
DNA: TGCAGCGTTGAAGATCGGGCGGGGCCAGGCTACAATGAGCAGTTCTTC

V: TRBV6-2/TRBV6-3
size: NA
D: NA
J: TRBJ1-5
CDR3: CASSYNGYQPQHF
DNA: TGTGCCAGCAGTTACAACGGGTATCAGCCCCAGCATTTT

V: TRBV7-9
size: NA
D: NA
J: TRBJ1-6
CDR3: CASRQGYNSPLHF
DNA: TGTGCCAGCAGGCAGGGCTATAATTCACCCCTCCACTTT

V: TRBV6-5
size: NA
D: TRBD1
J: TRBJ1-2
CDR3: CASRKTGLHDYGYTF
DNA: TGTGCCAGCAGAAAGACAGGGTTGCATGACTATGGCTACACCTTC

V: TRBV4-2
size: NA
D: TRBD2
J: TRBJ2-1
CDR3: CASSLSSGGSINEQFF
DNA: TGTGCCAGCAGCCTGTCTAGCGGGGGGAGTATTAATGAGCAGTTCTTC

V: TRBV19
size: NA
D: NA
J: TRBJ1-1
CDR3: CASSIGGGMNTEAFF
DNA: TGTGCCAGTAGTATTGGGGGGGGGATGAACACTGAAGCTTTCTTT

V: TRBV18
size: NA
D: TRBD1
J: TRBJ2-5
CDR3: CASSLSSGTGSETQYF
DNA: TGTGCCAGCTCGCTTAGTTCCGGGACAGGGTCGGAGACCCAGTACTTC

V: TRBV27
size: NA
D: NA
J: TRBJ2-7
CDR3: CASRPRQVSYEQYF
DNA: TGTGCCAGCAGACCGAGACAGGTCTCCTACGAGCAGTACTTC

V: TRBV28
size: NA
D: TRBD1
J: TRBJ1-2
CDR3: CASSTGGVNYGYTF
DNA: TGTGCCAGCAGCACAGGGGGCGTTAACTATGGCTACACCTTC

V: TRBV7-2
size: NA
D: TRBD1
J: TRBJ1-4
CDR3: CASSTAGGGNEKLFF
DNA: TGTGCCAGCAGCACAGCAGGGGGTGGAAATGAAAAACTGTTTTTT

V: TRBV5-4
size: NA
D: TRBD2
J: TRBJ2-5
CDR3: CASSLLLRASGNQETQYF
DNA: TGTGCCAGCAGCCTGCTTCTTCGGGCTAGCGGTAACCAAGAGACCCAGTACTTC

V: TRBV18
size: NA
D: TRBD2
J: TRBJ2-7
CDR3: CASSPGTSGVLEQYF
DNA: TGTGCCAGCTCACCAGGCACTAGCGGGGTCCTCGAGCAGTACTTC

V: TRBV4-3
size: once
D: NA
J: TRBJ1-4
CDR3: CASSQELRGLSEKLFF
DNA: TGCGCCAGCAGCCAAGAACTCAGGGGATTAAGTGAAAAACTGTTTTTT

V: TRBV7-2
size: NA
D: TRBD1
J: TRBJ1-2
CDR3: CASSVATGGAHGYTF
DNA: TGTGCCAGCAGCGTCGCCACAGGGGGCGCACATGGCTACACCTTC

V: TRBV6-4
size: NA
D: TRBD1
J: TRBJ2-7
CDR3: CASSPRGPTYEQYF
DNA: TGTGCCAGCAGTCCCAGGGGGCCTACTTACGAGCAGTACTTC

V: TRBV28
size: NA
D: NA
J: TRBJ1-1
CDR3: CASSFRGGNTEAFF
DNA: TGTGCCAGCAGTTTCCGGGGAGGGAACACTGAAGCTTTCTTT